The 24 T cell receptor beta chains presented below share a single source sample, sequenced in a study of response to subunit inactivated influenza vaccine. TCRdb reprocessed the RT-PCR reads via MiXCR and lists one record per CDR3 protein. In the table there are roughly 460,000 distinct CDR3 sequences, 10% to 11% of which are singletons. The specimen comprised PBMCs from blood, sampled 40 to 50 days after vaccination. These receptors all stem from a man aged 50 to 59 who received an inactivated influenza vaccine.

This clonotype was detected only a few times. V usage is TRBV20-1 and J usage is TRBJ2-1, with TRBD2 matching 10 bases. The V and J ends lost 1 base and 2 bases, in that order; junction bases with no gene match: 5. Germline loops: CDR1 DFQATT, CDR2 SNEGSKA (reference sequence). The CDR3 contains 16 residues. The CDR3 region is CSARGSSGGPYNEQFF. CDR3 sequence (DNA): TGCAGTGCTAGAGGGAGTAGCGGGGGGCCCTACAATGAGCAGTTCTTC.

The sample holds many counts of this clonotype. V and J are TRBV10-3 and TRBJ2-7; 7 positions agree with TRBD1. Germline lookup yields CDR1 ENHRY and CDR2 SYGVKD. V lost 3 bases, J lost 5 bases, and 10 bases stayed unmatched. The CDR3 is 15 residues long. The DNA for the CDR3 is TGTGCCATCAGTGACTCGACAGGGTTAGTCAACGAGCAGTACTTC. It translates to CAISDSTGLVNEQYF.

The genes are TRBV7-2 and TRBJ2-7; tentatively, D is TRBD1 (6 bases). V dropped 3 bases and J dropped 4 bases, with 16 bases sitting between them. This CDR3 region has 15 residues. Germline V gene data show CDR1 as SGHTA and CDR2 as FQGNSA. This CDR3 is CASSFRRDTVYEQYF. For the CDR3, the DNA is TGTGCCAGCAGCTTCCGCCGGGACACCGTTTACGAGCAGTACTTC.

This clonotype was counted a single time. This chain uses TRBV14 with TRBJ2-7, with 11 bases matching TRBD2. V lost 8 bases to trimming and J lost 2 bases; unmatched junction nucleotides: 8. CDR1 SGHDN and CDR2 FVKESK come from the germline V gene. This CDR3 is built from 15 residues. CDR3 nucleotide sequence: TGTGCCAGCGGCCCCGGGACTAGCGGACCCTACGAGCAGTACTTC. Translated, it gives CASGPGTSGPYEQYF.

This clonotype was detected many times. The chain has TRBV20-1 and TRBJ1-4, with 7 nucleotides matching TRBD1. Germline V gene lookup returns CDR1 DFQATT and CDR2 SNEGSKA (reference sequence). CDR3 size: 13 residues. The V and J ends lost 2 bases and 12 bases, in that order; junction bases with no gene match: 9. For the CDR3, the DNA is TGCAGTGCTAGATCCGTCGACAGGGTAGAACTGTTTTTT. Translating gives CSARSVDRVELFF.

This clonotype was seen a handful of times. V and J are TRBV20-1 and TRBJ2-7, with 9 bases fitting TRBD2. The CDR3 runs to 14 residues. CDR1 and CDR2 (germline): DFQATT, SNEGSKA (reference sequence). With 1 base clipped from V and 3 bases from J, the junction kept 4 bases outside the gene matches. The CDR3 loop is CSARVAGVVYEQYF. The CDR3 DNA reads TGCAGTGCTAGAGTAGCGGGGGTAGTCTACGAGCAGTACTTC.

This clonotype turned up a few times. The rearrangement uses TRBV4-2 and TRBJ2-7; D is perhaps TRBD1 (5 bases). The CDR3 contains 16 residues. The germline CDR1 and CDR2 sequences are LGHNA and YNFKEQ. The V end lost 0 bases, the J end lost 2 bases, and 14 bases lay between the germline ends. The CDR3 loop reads CASSQDPSGYTYEQYF. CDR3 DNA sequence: TGTGCCAGCAGCCAAGATCCGTCAGGGTACACCTACGAGCAGTACTTC.

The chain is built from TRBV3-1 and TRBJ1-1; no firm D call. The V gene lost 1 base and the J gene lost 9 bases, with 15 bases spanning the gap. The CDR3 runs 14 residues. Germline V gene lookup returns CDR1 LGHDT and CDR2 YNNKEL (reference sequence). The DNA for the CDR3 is TGTGCCAGCAGCCAAGTTTTTGAGGGATTCCAAGCTTTCTTT. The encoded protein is CASSQVFEGFQAFF.

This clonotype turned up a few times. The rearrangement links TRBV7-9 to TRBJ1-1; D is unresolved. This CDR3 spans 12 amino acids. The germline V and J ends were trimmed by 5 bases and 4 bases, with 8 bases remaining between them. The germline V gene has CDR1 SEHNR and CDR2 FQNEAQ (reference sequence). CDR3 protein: CASSPVSTEAFF. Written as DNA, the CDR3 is TGTGCCAGCAGCCCGGTTAGCACTGAAGCTTTCTTT.

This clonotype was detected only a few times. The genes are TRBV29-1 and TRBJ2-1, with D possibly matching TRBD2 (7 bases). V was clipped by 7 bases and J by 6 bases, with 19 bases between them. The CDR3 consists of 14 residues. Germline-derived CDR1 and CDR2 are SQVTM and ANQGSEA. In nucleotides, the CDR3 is TGCAGCGCGGAGGGGGGGACGCCTCGCAATGAGCAGTTCTTC. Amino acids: CSAEGGTPRNEQFF.

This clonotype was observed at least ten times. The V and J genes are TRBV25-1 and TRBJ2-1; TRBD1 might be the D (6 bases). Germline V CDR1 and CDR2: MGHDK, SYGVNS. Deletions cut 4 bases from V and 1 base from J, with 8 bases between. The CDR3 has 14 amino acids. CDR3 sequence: CASSAQGSYNEQFF. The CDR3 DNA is TGTGCCAGCAGTGCCCAGGGGTCCTACAATGAGCAGTTCTTC.

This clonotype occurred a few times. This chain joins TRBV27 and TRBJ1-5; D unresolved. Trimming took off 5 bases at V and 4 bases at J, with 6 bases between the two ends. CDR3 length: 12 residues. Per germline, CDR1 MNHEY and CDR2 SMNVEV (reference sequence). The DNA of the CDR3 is TGTGCCAGCAGTCAGACGAATCAGCCCCAGCATTTT. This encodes CASSQTNQPQHF.

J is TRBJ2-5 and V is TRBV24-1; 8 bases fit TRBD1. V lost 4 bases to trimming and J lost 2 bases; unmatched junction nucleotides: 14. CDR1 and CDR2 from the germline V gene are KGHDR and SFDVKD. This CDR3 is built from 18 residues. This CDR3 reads CATSDPRTGTGHQETQYF. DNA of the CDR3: TGTGCCACCAGTGACCCACGGACAGGGACGGGTCATCAAGAGACCCAGTACTTC.

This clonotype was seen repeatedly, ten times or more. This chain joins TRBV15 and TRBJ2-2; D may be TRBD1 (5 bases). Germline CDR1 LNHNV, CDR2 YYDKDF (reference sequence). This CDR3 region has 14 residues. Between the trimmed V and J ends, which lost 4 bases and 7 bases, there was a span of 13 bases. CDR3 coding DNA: TGTGCCACCAGCAAGGCCTCAAGGGGCGGGGAGCTGTTTTTT. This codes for CATSKASRGGELFF.

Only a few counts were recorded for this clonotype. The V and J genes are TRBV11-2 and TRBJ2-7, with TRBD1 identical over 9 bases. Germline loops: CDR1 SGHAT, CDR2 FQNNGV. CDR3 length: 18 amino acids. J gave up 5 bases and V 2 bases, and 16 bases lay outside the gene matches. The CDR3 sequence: CASSLFAPNRGLGNEQYF. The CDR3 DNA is TGTGCCAGCAGCTTATTTGCCCCCAACAGGGGGCTGGGGAACGAGCAGTACTTC. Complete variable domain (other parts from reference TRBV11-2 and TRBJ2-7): EAGVAQSPRYKIIEKRQSVAFWCNPISGHATLYWYQQILGQGPKLLIQFQNNGVVDDSQLPKDRFSAERLKGVDSTLKIQPAKLEDSAVYLCASSLFAPNRGLGNEQYFGPGTRLTVT.

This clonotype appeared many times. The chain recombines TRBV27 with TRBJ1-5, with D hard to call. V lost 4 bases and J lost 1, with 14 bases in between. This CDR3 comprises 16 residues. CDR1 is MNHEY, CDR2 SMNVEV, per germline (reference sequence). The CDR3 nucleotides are TGTGCCAGCAGTTCCGGAGGCGGTTGGAGCAATCAGCCCCAGCATTTT. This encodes CASSSGGGWSNQPQHF.

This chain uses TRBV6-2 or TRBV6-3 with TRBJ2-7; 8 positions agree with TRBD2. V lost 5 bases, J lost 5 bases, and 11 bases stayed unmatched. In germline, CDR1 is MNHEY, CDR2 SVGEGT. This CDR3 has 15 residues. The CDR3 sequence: CASSGESGRRDEQYF. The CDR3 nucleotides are TGTGCCAGCAGTGGAGAGAGCGGGAGAAGGGACGAGCAGTACTTC.

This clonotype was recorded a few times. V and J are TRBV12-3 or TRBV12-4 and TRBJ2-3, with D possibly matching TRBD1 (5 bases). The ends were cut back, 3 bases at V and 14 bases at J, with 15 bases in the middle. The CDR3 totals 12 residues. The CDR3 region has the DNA TGTGCCAGCAGTTTTTTTGCTGGAAGGGGGTATTTT. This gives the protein CASSFFAGRGYF.

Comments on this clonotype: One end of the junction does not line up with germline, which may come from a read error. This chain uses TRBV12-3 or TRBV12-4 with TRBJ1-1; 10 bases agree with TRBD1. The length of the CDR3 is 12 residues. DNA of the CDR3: TGTGCCAGCAGGGGGGACAGGGGTGAACTGGTCTTT. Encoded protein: CASRGDRGELVF.

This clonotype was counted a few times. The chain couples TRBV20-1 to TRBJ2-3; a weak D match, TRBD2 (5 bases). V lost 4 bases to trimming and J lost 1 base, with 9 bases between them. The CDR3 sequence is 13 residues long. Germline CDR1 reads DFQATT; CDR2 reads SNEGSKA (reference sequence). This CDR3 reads CSATDFRTDTQYF. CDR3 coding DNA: TGCAGTGCTACGGACTTTCGCACAGATACGCAGTATTTT.

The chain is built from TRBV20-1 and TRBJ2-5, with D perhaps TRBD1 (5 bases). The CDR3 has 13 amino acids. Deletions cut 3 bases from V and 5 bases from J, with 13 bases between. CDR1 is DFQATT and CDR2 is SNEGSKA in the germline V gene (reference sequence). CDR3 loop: CSASKGAWETQYF. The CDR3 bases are TGCAGTGCTAGTAAAGGGGCTTGGGAGACCCAGTACTTC.

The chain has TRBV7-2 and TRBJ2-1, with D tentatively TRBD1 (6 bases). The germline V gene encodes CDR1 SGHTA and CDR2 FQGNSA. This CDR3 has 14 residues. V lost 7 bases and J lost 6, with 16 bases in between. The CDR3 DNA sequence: TGTGCCAGCAACTACAGGGCGGGTCCCAATGAGCAGTTCTTC. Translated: CASNYRAGPNEQFF.

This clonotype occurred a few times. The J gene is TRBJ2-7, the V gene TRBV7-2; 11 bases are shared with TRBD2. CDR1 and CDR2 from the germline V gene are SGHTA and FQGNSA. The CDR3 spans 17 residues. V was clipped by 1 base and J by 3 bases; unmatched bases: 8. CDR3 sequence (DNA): TGTGCCAGCAGCTTAGGGCAAGGGACTAGCGGACTCTACGAGCAGTACTTC. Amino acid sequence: CASSLGQGTSGLYEQYF. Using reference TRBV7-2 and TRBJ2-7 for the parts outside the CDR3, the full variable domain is GAGVSQSPSNKVTEKGKDVELRCDPISGHTALYWYRQSLGQGLEFLIYFQGNSAPDKSGLPSDRFSAERTGGSVSTLTIQRTQQEDSAVYLCASSLGQGTSGLYEQYFGPGTRLTVT.

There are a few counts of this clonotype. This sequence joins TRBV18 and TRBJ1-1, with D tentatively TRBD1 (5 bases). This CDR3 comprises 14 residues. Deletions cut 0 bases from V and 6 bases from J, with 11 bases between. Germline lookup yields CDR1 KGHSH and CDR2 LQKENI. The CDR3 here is CASSPPTAGPEAFF. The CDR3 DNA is TGTGCCAGCTCACCACCGACAGCTGGCCCTGAAGCTTTCTTT.